Listed here are 9 T cell receptor beta chains from one sample, sequenced in a study of T cell responses to AZD1222 COVID-19 vaccine. Sequencing used immunoSEQ multiplex PCR; TCRdb keeps in-frame clones, though not all of them. The table lists about 130,000 clones, roughly 90% of them singletons, with more than 3.5% in the top ten. Sample: peripheral blood, taken on day 0 of AZD1222 vaccination. Source of these receptors: an adult in good health.

The J gene is TRBJ2-3, the V gene TRBV24-1; 8 nucleotides agree with TRBD1. The CDR3 spans 15 residues. The germline gives CDR1 KGHDR, CDR2 SFDVKD. J gave up 5 bases and V 1 base, and 4 bases lay outside the gene matches. The DNA for the CDR3 is TGTGCCACCAGTGATTTTACGACAGGGGTAGATACGCAGTATTTT. This codes for CATSDFTTGVDTQYF.

This chain links TRBV27 with TRBJ1-2; 10 bases map to TRBD1. After removal of 5 bases from V and 1 base from J, the junction contained 7 bases not matched to a gene. CDR1 is MNHEY and CDR2 is SMNVEV in the germline V gene (reference sequence). The CDR3 runs 16 residues. The CDR3 DNA is TGTGCCAGCAGTCCGACGACAGGGGGCATTAACTATGGCTACACCTTC. This codes for CASSPTTGGINYGYTF.

The chain employs TRBV11-3 and TRBJ2-5; the match to TRBD1 covers 8 bases. J lost 5 bases, V lost 5 bases, and 7 bases had no gene match. Germline V gives CDR1 SGHNT, CDR2 YENEEA. CDR3 length: 14 residues. CDR3 protein: CASSPGTGMETQYF. The CDR3 DNA follows: TGTGCCAGCAGCCCCGGGACAGGCATGGAGACCCAGTACTTC.

The rearrangement uses TRBV7-2 and TRBJ2-7; D not certain. Trimming pared 1 base from V and 3 bases from J, leaving 7 bases between. This CDR3 is 13 amino acids long. Looked up from germline, CDR1 is SGHTA and CDR2 is FQGNSA. Here the CDR3 reads CASSLERSYEQYF. CDR3 nucleotide sequence: TGTGCCAGCAGCTTAGAAAGGAGCTACGAGCAGTACTTC.

The chain combines TRBV19 with TRBJ1-1; 9 bases are shared with TRBD1. The trim removed 7 bases at V and 0 bases at J, leaving 9 bases unmatched. Germline CDR1 is LNHDA and CDR2 is SQIVND (reference sequence). This CDR3 is built from 16 residues. The DNA for the CDR3 is TGTGCCAGTACACCAAGAAGGACAGGGGTGAACACTGAAGCTTTCTTT. Translating gives CASTPRRTGVNTEAFF.

The chain employs TRBV15 and TRBJ1-3; no firm D call. Germline V gene sequence: CDR1 LNHNV, CDR2 YYDKDF (reference sequence). V lost 3 bases, J lost 4 bases, and 10 bases lay in between. There are 14 residues in the CDR3. The CDR3 reads CATSRETWGNTIYF. CDR3 DNA sequence: TGTGCCACCAGCAGGGAGACTTGGGGAAACACCATATATTTT.

The chain carries TRBV4-1 and TRBJ2-7; D gene uncertain. Trimming removed 1 base from V and 3 bases from J, with 13 bases in between. There are 15 residues in the CDR3. Germline V gene data show CDR1 as MGHRA and CDR2 as YSYEKL. CDR3 DNA: TGCGCCAGCAGCCAAGTAGTTGGAACAAACTACGAGCAGTACTTC. It yields the protein CASSQVVGTNYEQYF.

The chain combines TRBV11-3 with TRBJ2-5, with TRBD2 matching over 13 bases. CDR1 SGHNT and CDR2 YENEEA come from the germline V gene. Trimming removed 5 bases from V and 5 bases from J; junction bases left unmatched: 20. The CDR3 covers 20 residues. The CDR3 region is CASSRIPLAGGPGWLETQYF. CDR3 sequence (DNA): TGTGCCAGCAGCCGGATTCCACTAGCGGGGGGGCCTGGGTGGCTTGAGACCCAGTACTTC.

This rearrangement joins TRBV29-1 to TRBJ2-2; D unresolved. CDR1 and CDR2 (germline): SQVTM, ANQGSEA. Trimming stripped 5 bases from V and 5 bases from J, with 6 bases between. There are 11 residues in the CDR3. The CDR3 reads CSVPGTGELFF. DNA for the CDR3: TGCAGCGTTCCTGGAACCGGGGAGCTGTTTTTT.